This is a list of T cell receptor beta chains from one sample in a study of T cells in narcolepsy. Sequencing used immunoSEQ multiplex PCR; TCRdb keeps in-frame clones, though not all of them. This table holds 1,500 or so clones, 35% to 45% found once. Their antigens are not known. The sequenced material came from cultured CD8+ T cells from cerebrospinal fluid. The receptor set was obtained from a human donor with narcolepsy. Each CDR3 is given with its conserved first and last residue. A D gene is named only where the DNA matches it firmly. A row's size may be missing; if present it is once, few, many or a size class.

V	J	size	D	DNA	CDR3
TRBV7-6	TRBJ2-4	NA	NA	TGTGCCAGCAGCTCCCCCCCCAAAAACATTCAGTACTTC	CASSSPPKNIQYF
TRBV6-5	TRBJ2-7	NA	NA	TGTGCCAGCAATGTGGCGGGGGCGCAGACCTACGAGCAGTACTTC	CASNVAGAQTYEQYF
TRBV6-6	TRBJ1-6	NA	TRBD1	TGTGCCAGCAGTTACTCCCGACAGGGGGGTTCACCCCTCCACTTT	CASSYSRQGGSPLHF
TRBV27	TRBJ2-1	large	TRBD2	TGTGCCAGCCGCGGGGGGGCTGGTGAGCAGTTCTTC	CASRGGAGEQFF
TRBV2	TRBJ2-3	few	TRBD2	TGTGCCGGGGGACTAGAATACACAGATACGCAGTATTTT	CAGGLEYTDTQYF
TRBV10-3	TRBJ1-1	large	NA	TGTGCCATCAGTGCCCATAGTTTGGGGGAGAACACTGAAGCTTTCTTT	CAISAHSLGENTEAFF
TRBV12-5	TRBJ2-7	NA	TRBD1	TGTGCTAGTGGTTTCATGCGAACAGGGGCGAAGGGCGAGCAGTACTTC	CASGFMRTGAKGEQYF
TRBV5-1	TRBJ1-1	NA	NA	TGCGCCAGCAGCGCCGAGACAGCGAACACTGAAGCTTTCTTT	CASSAETANTEAFF
TRBV20-1	TRBJ2-7	NA	NA	TGCAGTGCTAGTCGAGGGGCCGAGCAGTACTTC	CSASRGAEQYF
TRBV25-1	TRBJ2-2	NA	NA	TGTGCCAGCAGTTTCCCGCAGAACACCGGGGAGCTGTTTTTT	CASSFPQNTGELFF
TRBV2	TRBJ1-1	NA	TRBD1	TGTGCCAGCAGGTTAGAGGGACAGCTAAACACTGAAGCTTTCTTT	CASRLEGQLNTEAFF
TRBV10-3	TRBJ2-3	NA	NA	TGTGCCATCAGTGCAGGGGGGAGTTCCGGCACAGATACGCAGTATTTT	CAISAGGSSGTDTQYF
TRBV19	TRBJ2-7	few	NA	TGTGCCAGTAGTTTGGGCAGGCGCGAGCAGTACTTC	CASSLGRREQYF
TRBV11-2	TRBJ1-3	once	TRBD1	TGTGCCAGCAGTGGACAGGGGGCGGACACCATATATTTT	CASSGQGADTIYF
TRBV6-4	TRBJ2-5	NA	TRBD2	TGTGCCAGCAGTGACCCGGGACTAGCGGGGCTCCAACAAGAGACCCAGTACTTC	CASSDPGLAGLQQETQYF
TRBV6-4	TRBJ2-4	few	TRBD2	TGTGCCAGCAGTTTCACCGGGGGGGCCGGGGACATTCAGTACTTC	CASSFTGGAGDIQYF
TRBV7-9	TRBJ2-5	few	TRBD2	TGTGCCAGCTGGCGGGGGGGACAAGAGACCCAGTACTTC	CASWRGGQETQYF
TRBV30	TRBJ2-7	NA	NA	TGTGCCTGGAGTTTTCTGGGGGGAGAGCAGTACTTC	CAWSFLGGEQYF
TRBV5-5	TRBJ1-2	few	NA	TGTGCCAGCAGCTTGGACAGGGAGGTTTATAACTATGGCTACACCTTC	CASSLDREVYNYGYTF
TRBV5-6	TRBJ2-7	NA	TRBD2	TGTGCCAGCAGCTCCGGACTAGCTGCCTACGAGCAGTACTTC	CASSSGLAAYEQYF